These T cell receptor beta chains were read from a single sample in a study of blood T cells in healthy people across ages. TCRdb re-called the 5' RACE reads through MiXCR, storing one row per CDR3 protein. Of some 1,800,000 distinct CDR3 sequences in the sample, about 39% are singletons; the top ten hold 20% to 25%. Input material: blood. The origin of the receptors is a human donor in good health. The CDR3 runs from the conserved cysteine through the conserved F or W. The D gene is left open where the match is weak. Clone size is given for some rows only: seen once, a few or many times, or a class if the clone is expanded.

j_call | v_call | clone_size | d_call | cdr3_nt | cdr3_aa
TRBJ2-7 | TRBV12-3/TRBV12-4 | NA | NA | TGTGCCAGCAGTCCGAGGGGGAGCGGGAACTACGAGCAGTACTTC | CASSPRGSGNYEQYF
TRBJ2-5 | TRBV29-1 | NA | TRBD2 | TGCAGCGTTGGTTCCCGGACTAGCGGGGTCTTCCTTCACCAAGAGACCCAGTACTTC | CSVGSRTSGVFLHQETQYF
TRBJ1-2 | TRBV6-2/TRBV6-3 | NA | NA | TGTGCCAGCAGCGGGGCAGGGGCCCGCGGCTACACCTTC | CASSGAGARGYTF
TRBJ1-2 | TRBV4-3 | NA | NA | TGCGCCAGCAGCCAAGAGTGGACAGATAACTATGGCTACACCTTC | CASSQEWTDNYGYTF
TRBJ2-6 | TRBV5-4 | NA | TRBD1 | TGTGCCAGCACCCTTCGGGACAGAATCTCTGGGGCCAACGTCCTGACTTTC | CASTLRDRISGANVLTF
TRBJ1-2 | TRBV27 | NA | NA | TGTGCCAGTAAGCAGACGGGGAACTATGGCTACACCTTC | CASKQTGNYGYTF
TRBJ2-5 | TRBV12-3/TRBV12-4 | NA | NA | TGTGCCAGCAGTTTTGGGGGCCAGGGGTACCAAGAGACCCAGTACTTC | CASSFGGQGYQETQYF
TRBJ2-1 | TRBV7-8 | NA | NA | TGTGCCAGCAGCCTAGACAACTCGGGGGTGGACAAAAACATTCAGTTCTTC | CASSLDNSGVDKNIQFF
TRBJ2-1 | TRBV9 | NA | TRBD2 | TGTGCCAGCAGCGCCCTCAGCGGGGGCCCTTTCAATGAGCAGTTCTTC | CASSALSGGPFNEQFF
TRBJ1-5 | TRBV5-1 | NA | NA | TGCGCCAGCAGCTTGGAGGGGCTGGGTAGCAATCAGCCCCAGCATTTT | CASSLEGLGSNQPQHF
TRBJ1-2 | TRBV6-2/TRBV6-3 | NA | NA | TGTGCCAGCAGTTATTGGGGGCAAGGCTACACCTTC | CASSYWGQGYTF
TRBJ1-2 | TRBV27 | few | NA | TGTGCCAGCAGTTTACGGGCGGGTGTGGAGGGCTACACCTTC | CASSLRAGVEGYTF
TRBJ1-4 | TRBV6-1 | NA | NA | TGTGCCAGTAAGAGCATAACCTTGTCCGAAAAACTGTTTTTT | CASKSITLSEKLFF
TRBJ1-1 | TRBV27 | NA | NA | TGTGCCAGCTCGCGACCGGGGACGGCTCATGAAGCTTTCTTT | CASSRPGTAHEAFF
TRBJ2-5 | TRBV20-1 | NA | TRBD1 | TGCAGTGCTAGGGGGGACAGGTACCAAGAGACCCAGTACTTC | CSARGDRYQETQYF
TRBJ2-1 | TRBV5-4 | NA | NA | TGTGCCAGCAGCTTGGCAGGGTCTAAGGAGCAGTGCTTC | CASSLAGSKEQCF
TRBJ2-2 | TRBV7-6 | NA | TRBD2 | TGTGCCAGCAGCATGGGACTAGCGAAGAACACCGGGGAGCTGTTTTTT | CASSMGLAKNTGELFF
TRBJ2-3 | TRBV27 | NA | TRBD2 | TGTGCCAGCCCGGGGGGGAGCACAGATACGCAGTATTTT | CASPGGSTDTQYF
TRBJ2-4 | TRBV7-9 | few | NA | TGTGCCAGCAGCTTCAACACAAACATTCAGTACTTC | CASSFNTNIQYF
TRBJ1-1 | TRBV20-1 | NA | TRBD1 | TGCAGTGCTAGAGATCATATCGGCAGGGGGTACACTGAAGCTTTCTTT | CSARDHIGRGYTEAFF
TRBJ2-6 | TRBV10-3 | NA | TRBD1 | TGTGCCATCAGCGGTGGGACAGGATTCTCTGGGGCCAACGTCCTGACTTTC | CAISGGTGFSGANVLTF
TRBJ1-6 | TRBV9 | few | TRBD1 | TGTGCCAGCAGCGTGGGGACAGGGTACAGATCACCCCTCCACTTT | CASSVGTGYRSPLHF
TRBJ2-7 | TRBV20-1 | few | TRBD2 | TGCAGTGCCACTAGCGGGGGCACCTACGAGCAGTACTTC | CSATSGGTYEQYF
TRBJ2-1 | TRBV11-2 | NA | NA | TGTGCCAACAGCTTAGTCTTCGGGGGCAGTTACAATGAGCAGTTCTTC | CANSLVFGGSYNEQFF
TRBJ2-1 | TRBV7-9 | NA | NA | TGTGCCAGCAGCTTAGTGGGGGTGACTAATGAGCAGTTCTTC | CASSLVGVTNEQFF
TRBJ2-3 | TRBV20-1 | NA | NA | TGCAGCGTGGGACTCTCGAGCGATACGCAGTATTTT | CSVGLSSDTQYF
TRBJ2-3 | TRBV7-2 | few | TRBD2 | TGTGCCAGCAGCTTATCGGCGGGGGGGCAAGATACGCAGTATTTT | CASSLSAGGQDTQYF
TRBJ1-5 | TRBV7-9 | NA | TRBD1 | TGTGCCAGCAGCTCTTACCCGGGACAGGGATTCGGTCAGCCCCAGCATTTT | CASSSYPGQGFGQPQHF
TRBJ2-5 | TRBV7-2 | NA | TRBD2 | TGTGCCAGCAGCCCCCGGGGGGGGGCGCAAGAGACCCAGTACTTC | CASSPRGGAQETQYF
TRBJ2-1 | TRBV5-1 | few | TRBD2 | TGCGCCAGCAGCTTGGGCGGAGGCGGGGGGGCTTTTCGTGAGCAGTTCTTC | CASSLGGGGGAFREQFF
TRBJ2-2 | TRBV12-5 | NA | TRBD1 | TGTGCTAGTGGTTTGTCAAGGGATGACAGGGTCCACACCGGGGAGCTGTTTTTT | CASGLSRDDRVHTGELFF
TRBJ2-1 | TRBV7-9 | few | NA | TGTGCCAGCAGCTCCGTACCTTACAATGAGCAGTTCTTC | CASSSVPYNEQFF
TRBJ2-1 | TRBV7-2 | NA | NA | TGTGCCAGCAGCTGGAGCCGGGACTACAATGAGCAGTTCTTC | CASSWSRDYNEQFF
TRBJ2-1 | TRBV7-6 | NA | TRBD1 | TGTGCCAGCACCCTGGGACAGGGGAGAGAAGAGCAGTTCTTC | CASTLGQGREEQFF
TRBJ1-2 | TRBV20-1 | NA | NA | TGCAGTGCTTTCACCGAAGCCAGCTATGGCTACACCTTC | CSAFTEASYGYTF
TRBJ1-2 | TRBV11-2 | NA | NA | TGTGCCAGCAGCTTAGATGGGGGGGCCGCCCTAAACTATGGCTACACCTTC | CASSLDGGAALNYGYTF
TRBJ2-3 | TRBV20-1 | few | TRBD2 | TGCAGTCCTACTAGCGGGGGCACAGATACGCAGTATTTT | CSPTSGGTDTQYF
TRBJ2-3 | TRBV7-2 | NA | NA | TGTGCCAGCAGGCCGATTGGGCGGGGAGTCACAGATGCGCAGTATTTT | CASRPIGRGVTDAQYF
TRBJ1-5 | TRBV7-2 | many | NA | TGTGCCAGCAGTTTAGGCATCAATCAGCCCCAGCATTTT | CASSLGINQPQHF
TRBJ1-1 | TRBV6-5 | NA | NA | TGTGCCAGCAGCCGCGAGGGGTCCCTGAACACTGAAGCTTTCTTT | CASSREGSLNTEAFF
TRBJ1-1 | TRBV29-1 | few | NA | TGCAGCGTTGCGAGGTCAGGTGGGTCCGCTGAAGCTTTCTTT | CSVARSGGSAEAFF
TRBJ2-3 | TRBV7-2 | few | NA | TGTGCCAGCAACGCAAACAGGGCAGATACGCAGTATTTT | CASNANRADTQYF
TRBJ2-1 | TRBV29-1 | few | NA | TGCAGCGTACTTCAATTGGGGAATGAGCAGTTCTTC | CSVLQLGNEQFF
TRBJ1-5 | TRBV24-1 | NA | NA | TGTGCCACCAGTGATTTTGGGGTGAGTCAGCCCCAGCATTTT | CATSDFGVSQPQHF
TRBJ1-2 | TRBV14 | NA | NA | TGTGCCAGCAGCCCCCCGGGGGGTTGGAGGACTAACTATGGCTACACCTTC | CASSPPGGWRTNYGYTF